The present entry profiles one TCR beta chain with its context. Its target is unknown. This specimen comes from a study of OX40 agonist ivuxolimab in advanced cancers. Study-level background: Three dose-escalation patients had partial responses: one with hepatocellular carcinoma and two with cutaneous melanoma.

This CDR3 spans 16 amino acids. V was pared by 3 bases and J by 2 bases, with 17 bases between. The germline V gene has CDR1 SGHDT and CDR2 YYEEEE. Some clones are missing from TCRdb's copy, which holds only in-frame ones; the method was immunoSEQ multiplex PCR. The sample yields around 86,000 clones, 85% to 95% seen once. Findings and limits, study-wide: Doses of 0.1 to 3.0 mg/kg were accompanied by clonal expansion of CD4+ and CD8+ blood T cells by week 6.

Here the sequenced sample was CD4+ or CD8+ T cells sorted from blood, taken in a trial of the OX40 agonist ivuxolimab. This chain uses TRBV5-6 with TRBJ2-5, with D tentatively TRBD1 (5 bases). This receptor was obtained from an adult with an advanced solid tumor such as melanoma, head and neck, liver or kidney cancer. CDR3 in amino acids: CASSSPSTRTQETQYF. The CDR3 DNA sequence: TGTGCCAGCAGCTCCCCGTCAACCCGGACACAAGAGACCCAGTACTTC.